A selection of T cell receptor beta chains follows, all from one sample in a study of cytomegalovirus exposure and HLA in healthy donors. Generated by immunoSEQ multiplex PCR, the TCRdb table keeps only in-frame clones and is missing some. This table holds about 140,000 clones, about 80% found once. The sample taken for sequencing was PBMCs. All receptors derive from a middle-aged man in good health and CMV-seronegative. CDR3s include the opening cysteine and the closing phenylalanine or tryptophan. D genes are given only for firm matches. Size is stated for part of the rows, as once, few or many counts, or as a class when the clone is expanded.

TRBJ2-7 | TRBV29-1 | few | NA | CSVVPGQTYEQYF | TGCAGCGTTGTCCCTGGGCAGACCTACGAGCAGTACTTC
TRBJ1-3 | TRBV9 | NA | NA | CASSGRFGNTIYF | TGTGCCAGCAGCGGGCGGTTTGGAAACACCATATATTTT
TRBJ2-1 | TRBV11-3 | few | NA | CASSTNRGGKPNEQFF | TGTGCCAGCAGTACCAATAGGGGGGGTAAGCCCAATGAGCAGTTCTTC
TRBJ2-3 | TRBV28 | NA | NA | CASHRGGYKYF | TGTGCCAGCCACCGAGGGGGATACAAGTATTTT
TRBJ2-2 | TRBV7-9 | NA | NA | CASSLAAGRQGGSGELFF | TGTGCCAGCAGCTTAGCGGCAGGTCGACAGGGAGGCTCCGGGGAGCTGTTTTTT
TRBJ1-2 | TRBV27 | once | TRBD1 | CASSPGQGYGYTF | TGTGCCAGCAGTCCAGGACAGGGGTATGGCTACACCTTC
TRBJ1-3 | TRBV30 | NA | NA | CACPRGGAGNTIYF | TGTGCCTGCCCCCGGGGGGGCGCCGGAAACACCATATATTTT
TRBJ2-1 | TRBV15 | NA | NA | CATEDYRSYNEQFF | TGTGCCACTGAGGACTACCGCTCCTACAATGAGCAGTTCTTC
TRBJ2-7 | TRBV29-1 | NA | NA | CSVARGLSYEQYF | TGCAGCGTTGCGCGGGGGCTGAGCTACGAGCAGTACTTC
TRBJ1-2 | TRBV5-6 | few | NA | CASSFSLLSGGLIGYTF | TGTGCCAGCAGCTTTTCGTTGTTGAGCGGTGGACTGATTGGCTACACCTTC
TRBJ2-1 | TRBV5-1 | NA | NA | CASSSELDPGREQFF | TGCGCCAGCAGCTCGGAACTAGATCCCGGCCGTGAGCAGTTCTTC
TRBJ2-7 | TRBV7-6 | NA | TRBD1 | CASSLGQGTYEQYF | TGTGCCAGCAGCCTGGGACAGGGGACGTACGAGCAGTACTTC
TRBJ1-2 | TRBV6-5 | NA | TRBD1 | CASSRQGAGNGYTF | TGTGCCAGCAGTAGACAGGGGGCAGGGAATGGCTACACCTTC
TRBJ1-2 | TRBV28 | NA | NA | CASDPGKSGYTF | TGTGCCAGCGACCCGGGGAAAAGTGGCTACACCTTC
TRBJ2-7 | TRBV6-1 | NA | TRBD1 | CASSLQGESYEQYF | TGTGCCAGCAGTCTACAGGGGGAATCCTACGAGCAGTACTTC
TRBJ1-4 | TRBV19 | NA | TRBD1 | CASSVGTGPEKLFF | TGTGCCAGTAGCGTGGGGACAGGGCCTGAAAAACTGTTTTTT
TRBJ1-5 | TRBV12-5 | NA | NA | CASGLGRVVNQPQHF | TGTGCTAGTGGGCTAGGGAGAGTAGTCAATCAGCCCCAGCATTTT
TRBJ1-2 | TRBV6-1 | NA | NA | CASSETANYGYTF | TGTGCCAGCAGTGAAACAGCTAACTATGGCTACACCTTC
TRBJ2-7 | TRBV10-1 | NA | TRBD1 | CASSEYRGSSYEQYF | TGCGCCAGCAGTGAGTACAGGGGATCTTCCTACGAGCAGTACTTC
TRBJ2-1 | TRBV7-3 | NA | NA | CASSFTRDTDEQFF | TGTGCCAGCAGCTTCACGCGAGATACCGATGAGCAGTTCTTC
TRBJ1-6 | TRBV7-3 | NA | TRBD1 | CASSEHRGGNSPLHF | TGTGCCAGCAGCGAACACAGGGGAGGTAATTCACCCCTCCACTTT
TRBJ2-7 | TRBV7-3 | NA | NA | CASSVTGGGNEQYF | TGTGCCAGCAGCGTTACAGGTGGCGGGAACGAGCAGTACTTC
TRBJ1-5 | TRBV6-1 | NA | NA | CASSTRTAGDQPQHF | TGTGCCAGCAGTACGCGGACAGCAGGGGATCAGCCCCAGCATTTT
TRBJ2-7 | TRBV14 | NA | NA | CASNYQGSGEQYF | TGTGCCAGCAATTATCAGGGATCGGGCGAGCAGTACTTC
TRBJ1-2 | TRBV4-1 | NA | NA | CASSQDPAAIDYGYTF | TGCGCCAGCAGCCAAGATCCCGCGGCTATCGACTATGGCTACACCTTC
TRBJ2-7 | TRBV7-3 | once | NA | CASSLGGGSDEQYF | TGTGCCAGCAGCTTAGGAGGGGGCTCGGACGAGCAGTACTTC
TRBJ1-1 | TRBV11-3 | NA | NA | CASSHGRENTEAFF | TGTGCCAGCAGCCATGGCAGGGAAAACACTGAAGCTTTCTTT
TRBJ1-1 | TRBV19 | NA | NA | CASRPTGNTEAFF | TGTGCCAGTAGACCTACAGGGAACACTGAAGCTTTCTTT
TRBJ1-4 | TRBV4-3 | NA | NA | CASSQAGGIDEKLFF | TGCGCCAGCAGCCAAGCCGGGGGGATCGATGAAAAACTGTTTTTT
TRBJ1-5 | TRBV6-1 | once | NA | CASGGQYSNQPQHF | TGTGCCAGCGGTGGGCAGTATAGCAATCAGCCCCAGCATTTT
TRBJ1-5 | TRBV7-9 | NA | TRBD1 | CASSLGDRGQSQPQHF | TGTGCCAGCAGCTTAGGGGACAGGGGGCAGAGTCAGCCCCAGCATTTT
TRBJ2-3 | TRBV7-2 | NA | TRBD1 | CASSPGTGIGTDTQYF | TGTGCCAGCAGCCCGGGGACAGGGATAGGAACAGATACGCAGTATTTT
TRBJ2-4 | TRBV25-1 | NA | TRBD1 | CASGPQGLAKNIQYF | TGTGCCAGCGGCCCACAGGGGCTAGCCAAAAACATTCAGTACTTC
TRBJ2-3 | TRBV6-6 | few | TRBD2 | CASSNGLESGTQYF | TGTGCCAGCAGTAACGGACTAGAATCCGGTACGCAGTATTTT
TRBJ1-4 | TRBV7-2 | NA | TRBD1 | CASRGQVDEKLFF | TGTGCCAGCAGGGGACAGGTAGATGAAAAACTGTTTTTT
TRBJ2-3 | TRBV6-4 | few | TRBD1 | CASSDGTGADTQYF | TGTGCCAGCAGTGACGGGACAGGGGCAGATACGCAGTATTTT
TRBJ1-1 | TRBV6-4 | NA | NA | CASSDRQEPMNTEAFF | TGTGCCAGCAGTGACCGACAGGAGCCCATGAACACTGAAGCTTTCTTT
TRBJ2-2 | TRBV6-6 | NA | NA | CASSPFAGGGTGELFF | TGTGCCAGCAGCCCCTTCGCCGGTGGAGGCACCGGGGAGCTGTTTTTT
TRBJ2-5 | TRBV7-6 | NA | TRBD1 | CASSLGQGRQETQYF | TGTGCCAGCAGCTTAGGACAGGGCCGACAAGAGACCCAGTACTTC
TRBJ1-1 | TRBV19 | NA | NA | CASSERVNTEAFF | TGTGCCAGTAGTGAGAGGGTGAACACTGAAGCTTTCTTT
TRBJ1-6 | TRBV7-9 | NA | TRBD1 | CASSLDSGGSPLHF | TGTGCCAGCAGCTTGGATTCAGGGGGTTCACCCCTCCACTTT
TRBJ1-4 | TRBV5-7 | few | NA | CASSLRQRYNEKLFF | TGTGCCAGCAGCTTGAGGCAGCGATATAATGAAAAACTGTTTTTT
TRBJ2-7 | TRBV5-1 | NA | TRBD1 | CASSSTGAHEQYF | TGCGCCAGCAGCTCCACAGGGGCCCACGAGCAGTACTTC
TRBJ1-1 | TRBV6-6 | NA | NA | CASSSPGLANTEAFF | TGTGCCAGCAGTTCGCCGGGACTGGCGAACACTGAAGCTTTCTTT
TRBJ2-1 | TRBV7-9 | NA | NA | CASSFNSYNEQFF | TGTGCCAGCAGTTTTAATTCCTACAATGAGCAGTTCTTC
TRBJ1-2 | TRBV28 | NA | NA | CASTGSSYGYTF | TGTGCCAGCACCGGGAGCAGCTATGGCTACACCTTC
TRBJ1-4 | TRBV5-6 | NA | TRBD1 | CVSSLEGQRLNEKLFF | TGTGTCAGCAGCTTGGAGGGACAGCGTCTAAATGAAAAACTGTTTTTT
TRBJ2-5 | TRBV2 | NA | TRBD2 | CARGREETQYF | TGTGCCAGAGGGAGGGAAGAGACCCAGTACTTC
TRBJ1-4 | TRBV5-1 | NA | TRBD1 | CASSFTGTVNEKLFF | TGCGCCAGCAGCTTTACCGGGACAGTCAATGAAAAACTGTTTTTT
TRBJ1-6 | TRBV5-1 | few | TRBD1 | CASSWRQGDSPLHF | TGCGCCAGCAGCTGGCGACAGGGGGATTCACCCCTCCACTTT
TRBJ1-2 | TRBV5-1 | NA | TRBD1 | CASSPGQGDNYGYTF | TGCGCCAGCAGCCCTGGACAGGGGGACAACTATGGCTACACCTTC
TRBJ1-1 | TRBV6-5 | NA | NA | CASNKRGIGDTEAFF | TGTGCCAGCAACAAAAGGGGTATCGGAGACACTGAAGCTTTCTTT
TRBJ1-6 | TRBV30 | NA | NA | CAWSVSGAGSPLHF | TGTGCCTGGAGTGTATCTGGGGCTGGGTCACCCCTCCACTTT